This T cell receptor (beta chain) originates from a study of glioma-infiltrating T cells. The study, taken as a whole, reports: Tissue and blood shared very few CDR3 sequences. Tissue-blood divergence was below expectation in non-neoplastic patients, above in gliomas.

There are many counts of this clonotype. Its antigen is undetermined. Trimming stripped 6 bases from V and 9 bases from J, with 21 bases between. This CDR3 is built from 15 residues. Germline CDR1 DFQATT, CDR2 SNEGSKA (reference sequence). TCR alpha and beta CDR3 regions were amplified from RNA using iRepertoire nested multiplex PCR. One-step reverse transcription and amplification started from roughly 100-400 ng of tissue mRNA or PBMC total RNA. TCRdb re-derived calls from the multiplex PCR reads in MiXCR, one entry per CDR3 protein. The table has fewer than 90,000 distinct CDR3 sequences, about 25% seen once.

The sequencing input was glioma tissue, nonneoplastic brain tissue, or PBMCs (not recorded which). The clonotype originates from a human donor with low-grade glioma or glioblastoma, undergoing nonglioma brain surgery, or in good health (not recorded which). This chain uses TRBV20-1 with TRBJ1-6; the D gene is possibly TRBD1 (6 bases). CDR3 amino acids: CSASETGAATSPLHF. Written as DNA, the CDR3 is TGCAGTGCCAGCGAGACAGGAGCGGCAACTTCACCCCTCCACTTT.